The TCR beta chain described here comes from a study of cytomegalovirus exposure and HLA in healthy donors. On the study more broadly: The study's early data release held roughly 91 million unique TCRs from HLA-typed donors. Findings of the study overall: For cytomegalovirus status, the classifier reportedly gave diagnoses with high specificity and sensitivity. Trimming of TCR beta V- and J-genes showed a link, identified in a later analysis, to a missense DCLRE1C variant.

The V and J ends lost 1 base and 5 bases respectively, with 11 bases between them. This CDR3 has 14 amino acids. Germline CDR1 reads SQVTM; CDR2 reads ANQGSEA. Worth noting for this clone: The antigen remains undetermined.

The primer mix had 60 Vbeta and 13 Jbeta primers. Assay used: immunoSEQ multiplex PCR; TCRdb lists only in-frame clones, some missing. Among 200,000 to 250,000 clones listed, around 64% were seen once. The clonotype was recovered from a man aged 35 to 55 in good health and CMV-seropositive. The J gene is TRBJ2-2, the V gene TRBV29-1; D call uncertain. The sample consisted of PBMCs. For the CDR3, the DNA is TGCAGCGTTGAAGGTCCTAGTGGAACCGGGGAGCTGTTTTTT. Translated, it gives CSVEGPSGTGELFF.